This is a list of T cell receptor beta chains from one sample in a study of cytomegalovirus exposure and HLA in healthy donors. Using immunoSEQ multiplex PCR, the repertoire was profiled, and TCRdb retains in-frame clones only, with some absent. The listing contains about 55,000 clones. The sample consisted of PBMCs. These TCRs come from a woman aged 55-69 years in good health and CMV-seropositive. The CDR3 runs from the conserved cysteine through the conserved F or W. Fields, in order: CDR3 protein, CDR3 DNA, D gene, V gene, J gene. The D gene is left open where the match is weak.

CASSPGEGGMAYNSPLHF	TGTGCCAGCAGCCCGGGGGAGGGTGGTATGGCCTATAATTCACCCCTCCACTTT	NA	TRBV5-5	TRBJ1-6
CASSLALVDEQFF	TGCGCCAGCAGCTTGGCGTTAGTAGATGAGCAGTTCTTC	NA	TRBV5-1	TRBJ2-1
CASSQDLAGAESSYNEQFF	TGCGCCAGCAGCCAAGATCTAGCGGGGGCCGAGAGCTCCTACAATGAGCAGTTCTTC	TRBD2	TRBV4-1	TRBJ2-1
CASSSLGVPQPQHF	TGTGCCAGCAGTTCTCTCGGGGTCCCCCAGCCCCAGCATTTT	NA	TRBV28	TRBJ1-5
CASSLEPPGALGTDTQYF	TGTGCTAGCAGCTTAGAGCCCCCGGGAGCATTGGGCACAGATACGCAGTATTTT	NA	TRBV7-7	TRBJ2-3
CASSAGTGLNQPQHF	TGTGCCAGCAGTGCCGGGACAGGGCTCAATCAGCCCCAGCATTTT	TRBD1	TRBV27	TRBJ1-5
CASSRSGLAGGQETQYF	TGTGCCAGCAGCCGGAGTGGACTAGCGGGGGGGCAAGAGACCCAGTACTTC	TRBD2	TRBV28	TRBJ2-5
CASSAGQARSTEAFF	TGTGCCAGCAGCGCAGGACAGGCTAGGAGCACTGAAGCTTTCTTT	TRBD1	TRBV7-2	TRBJ1-1
CASSPGTGGESAQYF	TGTGCCAGCTCGCCCGGGACAGGGGGCGAGAGTGCGCAGTATTTT	TRBD1	TRBV18	TRBJ2-3
CASSLVVGTDSNQPQHF	TGTGCCAGCAGCTTAGTAGTTGGGACAGATAGCAATCAGCCCCAGCATTTT	TRBD1	TRBV7-9	TRBJ1-5
CASSLGDKGLHF	TGTGCCAGCAGCTTAGGGGACAAGGGCCTCCACTTT	NA	TRBV7-9	TRBJ1-6
CASSLDVGGSYEQYF	TGTGCCAGCAGCTTAGACGTGGGGGGGTCCTACGAGCAGTACTTC	TRBD2	TRBV7-9	TRBJ2-7
CASSPQMTSGDNEQFF	TGTGCCAGCTCACCACAGATGACTAGCGGGGACAATGAGCAGTTCTTC	TRBD2	TRBV18	TRBJ2-1
CASSNGNQPQHF	TGTGCCAGCAGTAACGGGAATCAGCCCCAGCATTTT	NA	TRBV27	TRBJ1-5
CASTVAGQGGGYTF	TGTGCCAGCACCGTCGCCGGACAGGGGGGTGGCTACACCTTC	TRBD1	TRBV6-5	TRBJ1-2
CASSPPDRGLSEQYF	TGTGCCAGCAGCCCTCCCGACAGGGGGCTATCCGAGCAGTACTTC	NA	TRBV21-1	TRBJ2-7
CASSLDQGAYNEQFF	TGTGCCAGCAGCTTAGATCAGGGGGCTTACAATGAGCAGTTCTTC	TRBD1	TRBV7-2	TRBJ2-1
CASSRGGPGEKLFF	TGTGCCAGCAGCCGGGGGGGCCCTGGGGAAAAACTGTTTTTT	NA	TRBV6-5	TRBJ1-4
CASSPPGTGVNYGYTF	TGCGCCAGCAGCCCCCCCGGGACAGGGGTCAACTATGGCTACACCTTC	TRBD1	TRBV4-1	TRBJ1-2
CASGQDGYTF	TGTGCCAGCGGGCAGGATGGCTACACCTTC	NA	TRBV7-9	TRBJ1-2
CSVGTSGGWETQYF	TGCAGCGTGGGGACTAGCGGGGGTTGGGAGACCCAGTACTTC	TRBD2	TRBV29-1	TRBJ2-5
CAISGREGTSFTDTQYF	TGTGCCATCAGTGGTCGAGAGGGGACAAGCTTCACAGATACGCAGTATTTT	NA	TRBV10-3	TRBJ2-3
CATEMTGAGANVLTF	TGTGCCACCGAAATGACAGGGGCTGGGGCCAACGTCCTGACTTTC	TRBD1	TRBV10-3	TRBJ2-6
CASSPRQGQQPQHF	TGTGCCAGTAGTCCCCGACAGGGGCAACAGCCCCAGCATTTT	TRBD1	TRBV19	TRBJ1-5
CASTPGQGAGEKLFF	TGTGCCAGCACCCCGGGACAGGGGGCTGGTGAAAAACTGTTTTTT	TRBD1	TRBV6-6	TRBJ1-4
CASSFFQASNQPQHF	TGTGCCAGCAGCTTTTTTCAGGCTAGCAATCAGCCCCAGCATTTT	NA	TRBV7-4	TRBJ1-5
CASSPAISETQYF	TGTGCCAGCTCACCCGCTATTTCGGAGACCCAGTACTTC	NA	TRBV18	TRBJ2-5
CASSATVTNEKLFF	TGTGCCAGTAGTGCGACAGTAACTAATGAAAAACTGTTTTTT	NA	TRBV19	TRBJ1-4
CASAPRNRVSGNTIYF	TGTGCCAGCGCACCCCGCAACAGGGTTTCTGGAAACACCATATATTTT	NA	TRBV18	TRBJ1-3
CASSTESNQPQHF	TGTGCCAGCAGTACAGAAAGCAATCAGCCCCAGCATTTT	NA	TRBV6-1	TRBJ1-5
CASSLDAAGGDTQYF	TGTGCCAGCAGCTTAGATGCGGCGGGGGGCGATACGCAGTATTTT	TRBD2	TRBV11-3	TRBJ2-3
CASSKLANSGTDSYEQYF	TGTGCCAGCAGCAAGCTTGCCAACTCCGGGACAGACTCCTACGAGCAGTACTTC	TRBD1	TRBV5-8	TRBJ2-7
CASSSGPLRAFF	TGTGCCAGCAGCTCTGGCCCTCTCAGAGCTTTCTTT	NA	TRBV5-6	TRBJ1-1
CASSPTSGGAGEQYF	TGTGCCAGCAGCCCGACTAGCGGGGGGGCCGGCGAGCAGTACTTC	TRBD2	TRBV6-4	TRBJ2-7
CASSFGDRGYEQYF	TGTGCCAGCAGCTTTGGGGACAGGGGTTACGAGCAGTACTTC	TRBD1	TRBV7-8	TRBJ2-7
CASSYQGFYEQYF	TGTGCCAGTAGTTATCAGGGATTCTACGAGCAGTACTTC	NA	TRBV19	TRBJ2-7